This entry lists 14 T cell receptor beta chains sequenced from one sample in a study of blood T cell repertoires in COVID-19. Sequencing used immunoSEQ multiplex PCR; TCRdb keeps in-frame clones, though not all of them. The table records under 450,000 clones, around 88% of them present only once. The sequenced sample was peripheral blood. The receptors stem from an older woman with COVID-19, enrolled during active disease.

This clone has only one observation. The chain combines TRBV6-2 or TRBV6-3 with TRBJ2-1; 10 bases agree with TRBD2. V trimming: 0 bases; J trimming: 7 bases; junction bases outside the gene matches: 6. Germline CDR1 reads MNHEY; CDR2 reads SVGEGT. The length of the CDR3 is 16 residues. In nucleotides, the CDR3 is TGTGCCAGCAGTTACTCCTGGCTAGCGGGGGCGAATGAGCAGTTCTTC. Protein product: CASSYSWLAGANEQFF.

The rearrangement links TRBV28 to TRBJ2-1, with 10 bases that match TRBD2. V dropped 5 bases and J dropped 6; count of bases not matched to a gene: 4. CDR3 length: 14 residues. CDR1 and CDR2 from the germline V gene are MDHEN and SYDVKM. CDR3 region: CASSGASGGNEQFF. The CDR3 DNA sequence: TGTGCCAGCAGTGGAGCTAGCGGGGGCAATGAGCAGTTCTTC.

The J gene is TRBJ2-1, the V gene TRBV3-1 (or the pseudogene TRBV3-2); possibly TRBD2 for D (6 bases). Germline CDR1 and CDR2: LGHDT and YNNKEL (reference sequence). This CDR3 comprises 14 residues. Trimming shortened V by 3 bases and J by 5 bases, and 11 bases separated the two germline ends. CDR3 in DNA: TGTGCCAGCAGCCAGCGGGGAACAGACAATGAGCAGTTCTTC. This codes for CASSQRGTDNEQFF.

This clone occurred once. The chain recombines TRBV7-9 with TRBJ1-1; D gene ambiguous. Trimming stripped 7 bases from V and 4 bases from J, with 13 bases between. This CDR3 spans 13 amino acids. Germline assignment: CDR1 SEHNR and CDR2 FQNEAQ (reference sequence). Written as DNA, the CDR3 is TGTGCCAGCATCGAGATCTCGGGCACTGAAGCTTTCTTT. The encoded protein is CASIEISGTEAFF.

The J gene is TRBJ2-5, the V gene TRBV4-2; D possibly corresponds to TRBD2 (7 bases). With 7 bases removed from V and 4 bases from J, the gap between germline ends came to 28 bases. This CDR3 comprises 18 residues. Germline V gene sequence: CDR1 LGHNA, CDR2 YNFKEQ. CDR3 loop: CASTPRGDKRGAGETQYF. The CDR3 DNA sequence: TGTGCCAGCACCCCAAGGGGGGACAAGCGGGGTGCGGGAGAGACCCAGTACTTC.

The J gene is TRBJ2-2, the V gene TRBV7-3, with 11 bases identical to TRBD2. The V and J ends lost 4 bases and 3 bases, in that order; junction bases with no gene match: 1. This CDR3 has 15 residues. CDR1 and CDR2 (germline): SGHTA, FQGTGA. CDR3 coding DNA: TGTGCCAGCAGCTCTAGCGGGGGGTACACCGGGGAGCTGTTTTTT. Translation gives CASSSSGGYTGELFF.

The chain recombines TRBV30 with TRBJ1-4; D is ambiguous. V shed 0 bases and J shed 4 bases, with 12 bases lying between them. From germline, CDR1 is GTSNPN and CDR2 SVGIG (reference sequence). The CDR3 totals 15 residues. CDR3 nucleotides: TGTGCCTGGAGTGTACTTACAGCTTTTAATGAAAAACTGTTTTTT. Amino acids: CAWSVLTAFNEKLFF.

The genes are TRBV7-6 and TRBJ1-6; no definite D call. CDR1 and CDR2 from the germline V gene are SGHVS and FNYEAQ. The germline V and J ends were trimmed by 4 bases and 5 bases, with 18 bases remaining between them. The CDR3 has 17 amino acids. CDR3 in amino acids: CASSSVYGELNNSPLHF. The CDR3 bases are TGTGCCAGCAGCTCAGTCTATGGAGAGCTTAATAATTCACCCCTCCACTTT.

Only a few counts were recorded for this clone. The sample has other DNA sequences that encode this CDR3 too. The chain links TRBV5-1 to TRBJ1-2, with 8 positions matching TRBD1. The V gene's germline CDR1 is SGHRS and CDR2 YFSETQ. Trimming took 4 bases from V and 8 from J; bases not matched to a gene: 10. This CDR3 has 14 residues. The CDR3 DNA sequence: TGCGCCAGCAGCGAGGACAGGGACCCTCGGGGCTACACCTTC. The encoded protein is CASSEDRDPRGYTF.

The CDR3: CASSQESATIYF. The CDR3 coding sequence is TGTGCCAGCAGCCAGGAAAGTGCCACCATATATTTT. The chain combines TRBV7-9 with TRBJ1-3; D unclear. CDR3 length: 12 amino acids. The germline V and J ends were trimmed by 5 bases and 9 bases, with 11 bases remaining between them. CDR1 SEHNR and CDR2 FQNEAQ come from the germline V gene (reference sequence).

This chain uses TRBV5-1 with TRBJ2-3; the match to TRBD1 covers 8 bases. CDR1 is SGHRS, CDR2 YFSETQ, per germline. CDR3 length: 14 amino acids. The junction had 6 bases not matched to a gene; V was cut back by 4 bases and J by 5 bases. CDR3 nucleotide sequence: TGCGCCAGCAGCATAGGACAGGGCGAAGATACGCAGTATTTT. Translating it yields CASSIGQGEDTQYF. The complete variable domain, with remaining parts taken from reference TRBV5-1 and TRBJ2-3, reads KAGVTQTPRYLIKTRGQQVTLSCSPISGHRSVSWYQQTPGQGLQFLFEYFSETQRNKGNFPGRFSGRQFSNSRSEMNVSTLELGDSALYLCASSIGQGEDTQYFGPGTRLTVL.

The chain recombines TRBV10-2 with TRBJ2-1, with D possibly TRBD1 on 7 matching bases. Trimming stripped 11 bases from V and 9 bases from J, with 20 bases between. From germline, CDR1 is WSHSY and CDR2 SAAADI. This CDR3 has 13 residues. CDR3 sequence: CAPLPQGGREQFF. DNA of the CDR3: TGCGCCCCACTGCCCCAGGGGGGTCGTGAGCAGTTCTTC.

This clone appeared a few times. The rearrangement joins TRBV19 to TRBJ1-2; D is undetermined. The CDR3 is 14 residues long. V gave up 7 bases and J gave up 4 bases, with 16 bases separating them. Germline V lookup: CDR1 LNHDA, CDR2 SQIVND (reference sequence). In DNA, the CDR3 is TGTGCCAGTACCCTAAAGGAGCCCTCCTATGGCTACACCTTC. This sequence encodes CASTLKEPSYGYTF.

This clone was detected a few times. Distinct nucleotide sequences in the sample also encode this CDR3. J is TRBJ1-1 and V is TRBV2; D unclear. CDR3 length equals 13 residues. Germline V lookup: CDR1 SNHLY, CDR2 FYNNEI. V was pared by 8 bases and J by 0 bases, with 10 bases between. Here the CDR3 DNA reads TGTGCCAGCGGTGGGCGGATGAACACTGAAGCTTTCTTT. Translation gives CASGGRMNTEAFF.